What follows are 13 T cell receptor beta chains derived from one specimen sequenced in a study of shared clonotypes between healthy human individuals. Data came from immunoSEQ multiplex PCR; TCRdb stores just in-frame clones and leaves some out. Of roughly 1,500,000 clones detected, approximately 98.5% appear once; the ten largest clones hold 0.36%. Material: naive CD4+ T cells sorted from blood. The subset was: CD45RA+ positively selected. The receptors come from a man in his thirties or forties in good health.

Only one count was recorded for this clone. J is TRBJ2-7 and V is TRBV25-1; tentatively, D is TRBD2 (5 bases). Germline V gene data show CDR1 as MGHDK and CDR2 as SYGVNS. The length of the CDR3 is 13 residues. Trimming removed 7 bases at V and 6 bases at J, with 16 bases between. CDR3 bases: TGTGCCAGCACCGAGGGTCTAGGGTTCGAGCAGTACTTC. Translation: CASTEGLGFEQYF.

In DNA form, the CDR3 reads TGTGCCAGCAGCCTCATAGCGCCCGATACGCAGTATTTT. Translating gives CASSLIAPDTQYF. The chain is built from TRBV7-2 and TRBJ2-3; tentatively, D is TRBD2 (5 bases). V lost 5 bases, J lost 6 bases, and 12 bases lay in between. This CDR3 comprises 13 residues. The germline V gene has CDR1 SGHTA and CDR2 FQGNSA.

The CDR3 protein is CASSPWTGGGGEQYF. The CDR3 region has the DNA TGTGCCAGCAGTCCGTGGACAGGAGGAGGGGGCGAGCAGTACTTC. The chain combines TRBV6-5 with TRBJ2-7, with a tentative D call TRBD1 (7 bases). Germline CDR1 MNHEY, CDR2 SVGAGI. The CDR3 spans 15 residues. V was trimmed by 5 bases and J by 6 bases, leaving 20 bases between them.

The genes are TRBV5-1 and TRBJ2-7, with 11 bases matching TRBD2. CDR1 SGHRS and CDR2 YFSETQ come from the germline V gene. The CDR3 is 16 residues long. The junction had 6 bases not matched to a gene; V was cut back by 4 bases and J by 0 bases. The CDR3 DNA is TGCGCCAGCAGCAGCCTTGGACTAGCGGGCTCCTACGAGCAGTACTTC. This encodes CASSSLGLAGSYEQYF.

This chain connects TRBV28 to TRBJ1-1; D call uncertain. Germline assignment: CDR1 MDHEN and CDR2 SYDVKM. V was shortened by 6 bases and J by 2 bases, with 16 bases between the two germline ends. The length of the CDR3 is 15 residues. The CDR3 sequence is CASRGWEVLNTEAFF. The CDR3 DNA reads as TGTGCCAGCAGGGGATGGGAGGTACTAAACACTGAAGCTTTCTTT.

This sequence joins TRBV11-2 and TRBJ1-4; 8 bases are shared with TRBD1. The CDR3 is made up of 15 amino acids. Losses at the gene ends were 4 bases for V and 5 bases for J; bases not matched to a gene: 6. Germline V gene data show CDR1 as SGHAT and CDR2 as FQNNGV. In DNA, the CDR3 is TGTGCCAGCAGCTCAGACAGGGGCGAGAATGAAAAACTGTTTTTT. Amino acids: CASSSDRGENEKLFF.

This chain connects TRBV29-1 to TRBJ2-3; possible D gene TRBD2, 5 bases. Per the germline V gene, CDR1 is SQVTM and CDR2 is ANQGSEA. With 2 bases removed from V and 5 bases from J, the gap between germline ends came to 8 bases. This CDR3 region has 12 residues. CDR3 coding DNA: TGCAGCGTTGAACGGGGTGGAGATACGCAGTATTTT. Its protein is CSVERGGDTQYF.

CDR3 protein: CASSESMIGVAHNEQFF. The CDR3 nucleotides are TGCGCCAGCAGTGAGTCGATGATCGGGGTTGCCCACAATGAGCAGTTCTTC. The chain joins TRBV10-1 to TRBJ2-1; TRBD2 is a possible D gene (5 bases). V was trimmed by 0 bases and J by 5 bases, leaving 17 bases between them. CDR3 length: 17 amino acids. Germline lookup yields CDR1 WNHNN and CDR2 SYGVQD (reference sequence).

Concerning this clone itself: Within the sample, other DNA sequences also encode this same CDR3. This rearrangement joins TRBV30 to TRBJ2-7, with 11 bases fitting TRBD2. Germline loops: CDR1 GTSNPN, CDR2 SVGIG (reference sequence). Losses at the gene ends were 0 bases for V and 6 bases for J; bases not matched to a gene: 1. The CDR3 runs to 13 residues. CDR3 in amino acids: CAWSVLAGVEQYF. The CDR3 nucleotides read TGTGCCTGGAGTGTACTAGCGGGAGTCGAGCAGTACTTC.

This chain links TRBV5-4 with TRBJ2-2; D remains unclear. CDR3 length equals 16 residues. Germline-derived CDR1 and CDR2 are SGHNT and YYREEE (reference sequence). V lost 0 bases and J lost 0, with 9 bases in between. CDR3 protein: CASSLGRPANTGELFF. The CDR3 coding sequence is TGTGCCAGCAGCTTGGGGAGACCCGCGAACACCGGGGAGCTGTTTTTT.

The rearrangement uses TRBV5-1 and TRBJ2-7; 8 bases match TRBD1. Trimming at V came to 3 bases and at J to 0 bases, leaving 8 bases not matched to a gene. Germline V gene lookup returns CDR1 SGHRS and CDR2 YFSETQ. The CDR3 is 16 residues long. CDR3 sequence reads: CASSWGADRASYEQYF. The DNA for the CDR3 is TGCGCCAGCAGCTGGGGGGCGGACAGGGCCTCCTACGAGCAGTACTTC.

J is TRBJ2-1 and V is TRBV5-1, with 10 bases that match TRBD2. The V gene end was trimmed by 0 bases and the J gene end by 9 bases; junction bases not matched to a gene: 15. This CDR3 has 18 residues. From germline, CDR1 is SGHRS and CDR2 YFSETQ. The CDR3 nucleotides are TGCGCCAGCAGCTTGGAGGGGGGCCTGGCTAGCGGGAGAGGTGAGCAGTTCTTC. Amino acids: CASSLEGGLASGRGEQFF.

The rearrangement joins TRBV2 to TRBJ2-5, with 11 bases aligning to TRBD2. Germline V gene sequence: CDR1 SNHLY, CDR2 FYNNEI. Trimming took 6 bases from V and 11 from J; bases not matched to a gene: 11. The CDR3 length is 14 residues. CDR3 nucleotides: TGTGCCAGCAGGTCCGGGACTAGCGGCCCGCGGCAGTACTTC. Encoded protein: CASRSGTSGPRQYF.